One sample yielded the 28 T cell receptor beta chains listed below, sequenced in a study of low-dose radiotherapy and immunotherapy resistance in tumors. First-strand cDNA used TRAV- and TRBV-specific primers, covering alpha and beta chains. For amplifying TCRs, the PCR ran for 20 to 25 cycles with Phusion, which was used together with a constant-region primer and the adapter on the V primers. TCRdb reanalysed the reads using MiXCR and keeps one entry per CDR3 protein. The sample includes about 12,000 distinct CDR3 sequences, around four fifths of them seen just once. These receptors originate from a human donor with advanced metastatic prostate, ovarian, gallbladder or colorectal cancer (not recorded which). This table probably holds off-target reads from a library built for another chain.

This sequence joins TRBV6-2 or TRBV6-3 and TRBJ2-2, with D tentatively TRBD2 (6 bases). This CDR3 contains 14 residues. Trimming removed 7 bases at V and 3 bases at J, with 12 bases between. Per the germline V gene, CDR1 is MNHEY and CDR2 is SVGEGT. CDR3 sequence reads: CASKSLADTGELFF. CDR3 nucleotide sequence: TGTGCCAGCAAATCACTAGCAGACACCGGGGAGCTGTTTTTT.

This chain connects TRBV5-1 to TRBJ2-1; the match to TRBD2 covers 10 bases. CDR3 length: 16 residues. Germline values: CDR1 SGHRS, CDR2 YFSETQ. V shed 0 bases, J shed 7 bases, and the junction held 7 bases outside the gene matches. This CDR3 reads CASSLVGLAEGNEQFF. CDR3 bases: TGCGCCAGCAGCTTGGTCGGACTAGCGGAGGGGAATGAGCAGTTCTTC.

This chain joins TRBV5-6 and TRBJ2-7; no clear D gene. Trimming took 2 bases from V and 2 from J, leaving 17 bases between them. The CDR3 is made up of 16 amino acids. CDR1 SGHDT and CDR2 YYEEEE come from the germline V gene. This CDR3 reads CASSFGEGRETYEQYF. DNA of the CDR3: TGTGCCAGCAGCTTTGGCGAAGGCAGAGAGACCTACGAGCAGTACTTC.

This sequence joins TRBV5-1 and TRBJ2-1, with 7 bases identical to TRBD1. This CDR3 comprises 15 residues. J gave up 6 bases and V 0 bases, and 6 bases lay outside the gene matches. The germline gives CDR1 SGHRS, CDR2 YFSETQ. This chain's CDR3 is CASSLDVAGGNEQFF. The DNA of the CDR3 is TGCGCCAGCAGCTTGGATGTGGCAGGGGGCAATGAGCAGTTCTTC.

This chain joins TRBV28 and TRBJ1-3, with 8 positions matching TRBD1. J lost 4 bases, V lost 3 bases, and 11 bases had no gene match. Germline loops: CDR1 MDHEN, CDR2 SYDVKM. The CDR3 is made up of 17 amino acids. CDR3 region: CASSFPLTGAGGNTIYF. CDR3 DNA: TGTGCCAGCAGTTTTCCCTTGACAGGGGCCGGGGGAAACACCATATATTTT.

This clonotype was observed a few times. The CDR3 is CASSLSDTPIGGYGYTF. The CDR3 DNA follows: TGTGCCAGCAGTTTATCCGATACCCCGATAGGGGGCTATGGCTACACCTTC. V gene TRBV28 combines with J gene TRBJ1-2, with D maybe TRBD1 (6 bases). The CDR3 has 17 residues. V gave up 1 base and J gave up 4 bases, with 19 bases separating them. The germline CDR1 and CDR2 sequences are MDHEN and SYDVKM.

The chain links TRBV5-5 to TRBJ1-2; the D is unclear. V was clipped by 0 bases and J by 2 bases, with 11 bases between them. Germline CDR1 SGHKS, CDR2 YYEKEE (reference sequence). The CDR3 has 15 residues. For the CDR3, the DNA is TGTGCCAGCAGCTTGGCTGGCAGCGGAAACTATGGCTACACCTTC. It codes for CASSLAGSGNYGYTF.

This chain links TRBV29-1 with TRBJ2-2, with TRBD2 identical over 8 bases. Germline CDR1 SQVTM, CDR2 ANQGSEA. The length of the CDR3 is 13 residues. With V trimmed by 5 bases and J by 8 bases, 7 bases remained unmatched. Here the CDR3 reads CSVYNSGAGELFF. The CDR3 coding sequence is TGCAGCGTTTACAATAGCGGGGCGGGGGAGCTGTTTTTT.

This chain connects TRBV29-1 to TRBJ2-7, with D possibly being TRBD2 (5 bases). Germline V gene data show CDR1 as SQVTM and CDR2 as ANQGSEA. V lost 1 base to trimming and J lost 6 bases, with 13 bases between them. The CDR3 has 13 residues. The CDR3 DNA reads TGCAGCGTTGAAGGTGTAGTGGCGGGCGAGCAGTACTTC. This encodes CSVEGVVAGEQYF.

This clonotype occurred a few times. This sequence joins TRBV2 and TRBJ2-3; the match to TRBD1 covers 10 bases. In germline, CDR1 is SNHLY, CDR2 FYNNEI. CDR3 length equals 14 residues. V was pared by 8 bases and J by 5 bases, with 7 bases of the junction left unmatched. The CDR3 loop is CASGADRGVDTQYF. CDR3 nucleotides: TGTGCCAGCGGCGCGGACAGGGGGGTAGATACGCAGTATTTT.

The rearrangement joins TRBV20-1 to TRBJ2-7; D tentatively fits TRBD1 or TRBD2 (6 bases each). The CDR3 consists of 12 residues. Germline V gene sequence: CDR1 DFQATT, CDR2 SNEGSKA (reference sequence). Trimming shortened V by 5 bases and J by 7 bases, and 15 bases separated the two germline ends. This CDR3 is CSAGPGALEQYF. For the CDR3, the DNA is TGCAGTGCTGGGCCGGGGGCGTTAGAGCAGTACTTC.

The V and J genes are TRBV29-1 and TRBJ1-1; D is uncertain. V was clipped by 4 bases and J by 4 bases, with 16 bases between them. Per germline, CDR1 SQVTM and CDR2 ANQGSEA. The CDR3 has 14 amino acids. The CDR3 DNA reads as TGCAGCGTTGGGGTCGGGGTTACACGCACTGAAGCTTTCTTT. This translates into CSVGVGVTRTEAFF.

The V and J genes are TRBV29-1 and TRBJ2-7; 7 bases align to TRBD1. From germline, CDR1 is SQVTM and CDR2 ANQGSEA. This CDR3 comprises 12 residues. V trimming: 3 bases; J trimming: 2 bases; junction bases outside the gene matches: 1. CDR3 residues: CSVEGQTYEQYF. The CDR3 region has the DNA TGCAGCGTTGAGGGACAGACCTACGAGCAGTACTTC.

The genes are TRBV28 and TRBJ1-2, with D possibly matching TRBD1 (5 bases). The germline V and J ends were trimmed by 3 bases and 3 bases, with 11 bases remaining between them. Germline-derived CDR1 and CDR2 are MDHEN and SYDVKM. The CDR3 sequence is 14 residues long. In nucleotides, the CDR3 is TGTGCCAGCAGTTTGGAGACAGCTTACTATGGCTACACCTTC. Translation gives CASSLETAYYGYTF.

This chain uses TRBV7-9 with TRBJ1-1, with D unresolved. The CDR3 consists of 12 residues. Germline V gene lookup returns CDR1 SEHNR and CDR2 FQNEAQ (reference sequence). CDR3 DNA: TGTGTCGTAAGCGGAACAAACACTGAAGCTTTCTTT. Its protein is CVVSGTNTEAFF.

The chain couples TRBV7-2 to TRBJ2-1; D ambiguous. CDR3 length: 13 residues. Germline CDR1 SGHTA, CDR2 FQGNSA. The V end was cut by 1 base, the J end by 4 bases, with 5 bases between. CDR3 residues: CASSLGPYNEQFF. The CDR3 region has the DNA TGTGCCAGCAGCTTAGGGCCTTACAATGAGCAGTTCTTC.

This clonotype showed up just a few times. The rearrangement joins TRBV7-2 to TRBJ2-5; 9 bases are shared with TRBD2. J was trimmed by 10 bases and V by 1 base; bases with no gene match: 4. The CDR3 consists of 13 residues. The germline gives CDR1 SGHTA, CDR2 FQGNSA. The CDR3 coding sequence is TGTGCCAGCAGCTTAGTATCTAGCGGGGACCAGTACTTC. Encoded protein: CASSLVSSGDQYF.

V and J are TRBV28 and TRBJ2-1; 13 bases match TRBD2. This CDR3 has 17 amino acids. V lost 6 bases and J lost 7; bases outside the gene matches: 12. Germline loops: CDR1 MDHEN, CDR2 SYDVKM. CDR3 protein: CASSLGPGTSGVNEQFF. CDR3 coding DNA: TGTGCCAGCAGCCTTGGGCCCGGGACTAGCGGGGTTAATGAGCAGTTCTTC.

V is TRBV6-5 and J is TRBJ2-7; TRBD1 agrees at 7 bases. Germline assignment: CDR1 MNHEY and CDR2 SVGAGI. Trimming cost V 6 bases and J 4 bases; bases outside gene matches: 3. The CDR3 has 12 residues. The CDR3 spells CASSLQGYEQYF. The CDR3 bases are TGTGCCAGCAGCCTACAGGGGTACGAGCAGTACTTC.

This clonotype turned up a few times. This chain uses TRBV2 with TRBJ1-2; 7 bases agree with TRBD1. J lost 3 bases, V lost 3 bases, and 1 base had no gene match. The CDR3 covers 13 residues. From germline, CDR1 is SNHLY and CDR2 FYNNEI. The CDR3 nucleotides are TGTGCCAGCAGTGACAGGGGGGACTATGGCTACACCTTC. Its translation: CASSDRGDYGYTF. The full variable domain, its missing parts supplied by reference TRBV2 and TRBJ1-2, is EPEVTQTPSHQVTQMGQEVILRCVPISNHLYFYWYRQILGQKVEFLVSFYNNEISEKSEIFDDQFSVERPDGSNFTLKIRSTKLEDSAMYFCASSDRGDYGYTFGSGTRLTVV.

The CDR3 DNA is TGTGCCAGCAGCTTAGATTTAAGGGGAAGAGCTAACTATGGCTACACCTTC. Amino acid sequence: CASSLDLRGRANYGYTF. The chain links TRBV7-2 to TRBJ1-2; tentatively, D is TRBD1 (5 bases). Germline values: CDR1 SGHTA, CDR2 FQGNSA. Trimming cost V 1 base and J 0 bases, with 15 bases left between them. CDR3 length: 17 residues.

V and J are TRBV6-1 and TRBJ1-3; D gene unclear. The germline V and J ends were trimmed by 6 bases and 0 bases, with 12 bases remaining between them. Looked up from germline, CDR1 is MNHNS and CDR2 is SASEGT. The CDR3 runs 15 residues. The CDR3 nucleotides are TGTGCCAGCAGGGCCCCCCGGAACTCTGGAAACACCATATATTTT. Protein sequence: CASRAPRNSGNTIYF.

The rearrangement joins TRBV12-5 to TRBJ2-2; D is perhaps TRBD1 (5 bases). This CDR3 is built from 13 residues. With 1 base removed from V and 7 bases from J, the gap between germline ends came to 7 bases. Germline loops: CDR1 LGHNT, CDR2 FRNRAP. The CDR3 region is CASGLGQNGELFF. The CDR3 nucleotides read TGTGCTAGTGGTTTGGGACAGAACGGGGAGCTGTTTTTT.

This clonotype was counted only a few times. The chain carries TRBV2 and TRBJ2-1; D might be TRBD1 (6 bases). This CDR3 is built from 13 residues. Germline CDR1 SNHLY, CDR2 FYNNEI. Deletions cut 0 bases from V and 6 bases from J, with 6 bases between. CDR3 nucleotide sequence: TGTGCCAGCAGTGAAGCCAGGGGCAATGAGCAGTTCTTC. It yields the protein CASSEARGNEQFF.

The CDR3 coding sequence is TGTGCCAGCAGTGAAGCGTTGGGTACTGAAGCTTTCTTT. This encodes CASSEALGTEAFF. V usage is TRBV6-1 and J usage is TRBJ1-1, with D hard to call. V dropped 0 bases and J dropped 5 bases, with 7 bases sitting between them. CDR1 and CDR2 (germline): MNHNS, SASEGT. CDR3 length: 13 amino acids.

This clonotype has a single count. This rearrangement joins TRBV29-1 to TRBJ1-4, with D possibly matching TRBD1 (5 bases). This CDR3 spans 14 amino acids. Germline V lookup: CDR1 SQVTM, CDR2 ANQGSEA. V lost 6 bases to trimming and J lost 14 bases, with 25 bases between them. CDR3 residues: CSVRDGSRVDMLFF. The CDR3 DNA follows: TGCAGCGTGAGGGACGGTTCCAGAGTTGACATGCTGTTTTTT.

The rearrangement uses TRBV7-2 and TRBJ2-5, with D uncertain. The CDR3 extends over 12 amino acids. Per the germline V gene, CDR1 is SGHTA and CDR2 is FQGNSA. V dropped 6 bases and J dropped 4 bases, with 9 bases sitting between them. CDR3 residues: CASSQNSETQYF. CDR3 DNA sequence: TGTGCCAGCAGTCAAAATTCAGAGACCCAGTACTTC.

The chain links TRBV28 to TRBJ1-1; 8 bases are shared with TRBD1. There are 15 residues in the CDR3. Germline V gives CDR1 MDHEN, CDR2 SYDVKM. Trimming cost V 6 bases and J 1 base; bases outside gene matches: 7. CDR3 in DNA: TGTGCCAGCAGAACGACTGGACAGGGGAACACTGAAGCTTTCTTT. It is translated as CASRTTGQGNTEAFF.